These 14 T cell receptor beta chains originate from one sample sequenced in a study of shared clonotypes between healthy human individuals. Here immunoSEQ multiplex PCR was the method, and the copy in TCRdb shows in-frame clones only, minus some. The table records about 180,000 clones, just under 95% of them present only once. Sequencing used naive CD4+ T cells sorted from blood. Subset given: CD45RA+ positively selected. All receptors derive from a woman aged 25 to 39 in good health.

Only a few counts were recorded for this clone. This chain joins TRBV2 and TRBJ2-7, with D maybe TRBD1 (6 bases). The CDR3 is 13 residues long. Trimming cost V 7 bases and J 6 bases, with 16 bases left between them. Germline CDR1 and CDR2: SNHLY and FYNNEI. CDR3 amino acids: CASTRGQPLEQYF. DNA of the CDR3: TGTGCCAGCACCCGTGGACAGCCTCTCGAGCAGTACTTC. Combining the CDR3 with reference TRBV2 and TRBJ2-7 gives the whole variable domain EPEVTQTPSHQVTQMGQEVILRCVPISNHLYFYWYRQILGQKVEFLVSFYNNEISEKSEIFDDQFSVERPDGSNFTLKIRSTKLEDSAMYFCASTRGQPLEQYFGPGTRLTVT.

A single count supports this clone. This chain connects TRBV28 to TRBJ2-7; possibly TRBD1 for D (6 bases). CDR1 and CDR2 from the germline V gene are MDHEN and SYDVKM. V was shortened by 5 bases and J by 5 bases, with 22 bases between the two germline ends. The CDR3 consists of 16 residues. This CDR3 reads CASSPQGGLRGHEQYF. For the CDR3, the DNA is TGTGCCAGCAGTCCTCAGGGTGGCCTCAGGGGTCACGAGCAGTACTTC.

The chain recombines TRBV28 with TRBJ2-7, with TRBD1 matching over 8 bases. Trimming cost V 3 bases and J 2 bases; bases outside gene matches: 9. The CDR3 is made up of 16 amino acids. Germline loops: CDR1 MDHEN, CDR2 SYDVKM. This chain's CDR3 is CASSFRTGRSPYEQYF. CDR3 nucleotide sequence: TGTGCCAGCAGTTTCAGGACAGGGCGAAGCCCCTACGAGCAGTACTTC.

The genes are TRBV4-2 and TRBJ2-3; tentative D call: TRBD1 (6 bases). The CDR3 is 17 amino acids. The germline CDR1 and CDR2 sequences are LGHNA and YNFKEQ. The ends were cut back, 3 bases at V and 2 bases at J, with 18 bases in the middle. CDR3 residues: CASSHVRGQGHTDTQYF. DNA of the CDR3: TGTGCCAGCAGCCACGTAAGGGGTCAGGGGCACACAGATACGCAGTATTTT.

The rearrangement uses TRBV5-1 and TRBJ2-1, with TRBD1 as a possible D gene (6 bases). CDR1 is SGHRS, CDR2 YFSETQ, per germline. This CDR3 spans 13 amino acids. With 0 bases removed from V and 8 bases from J, the gap between germline ends came to 9 bases. This CDR3 is CASSLAGQYEQFF. The CDR3 DNA reads TGCGCCAGCAGCTTGGCCGGACAGTATGAGCAGTTCTTC.

The chain recombines TRBV10-3 with TRBJ2-2, with D possibly matching TRBD2 (6 bases). Germline V lookup: CDR1 ENHRY, CDR2 SYGVKD. The CDR3 spans 14 residues. Trimming stripped 8 bases from V and 4 bases from J, with 14 bases between. The CDR3 here is CAISRAGFTGELFF. CDR3 bases: TGTGCCATCTCGAGGGCGGGGTTCACCGGGGAGCTGTTTTTT.

The chain employs TRBV7-9 and TRBJ2-5; 9 bases are shared with TRBD1. The end of the DNA fits TRBJ2-7 better, so the J call may be wrong. Germline V lookup: CDR1 SEHNR, CDR2 FQNEAQ (reference sequence). This CDR3 is 16 amino acids long. The CDR3 loop is CASSLTGGPLSYEQYF. For the CDR3, the DNA is TGTGCCAGCAGCTTGACAGGGGGTCCCCTCTCCTACGAGCAGTACTTC.

About this clone itself: Other DNA sequences within the sample encode an identical CDR3. The CDR3 sequence: CASSLQGADTQYF. The CDR3 DNA follows: TGTGCCAGCAGCTTACAGGGGGCAGATACGCAGTATTTT. The chain carries TRBV5-8 and TRBJ2-3, with 8 bases matching TRBD1. Germline CDR1 SGHTS, CDR2 YDEGEE. This CDR3 is 13 amino acids long. The V and J ends lost 2 bases and 4 bases, in that order; junction bases with no gene match: 0. Looking up the rest from reference TRBV5-8 and TRBJ2-3 gives the full variable domain: EAGVTQSPTHLIKTRGQQATLRCSPISGHTSVYWYQQALGLGLQFLLWYDEGEERNRGNFPPRFSGRQFPNYSSELNVNALELEDSALYLCASSLQGADTQYFGPGTRLTVL.

V usage is TRBV7-9 and J usage is TRBJ2-1; 13 bases are shared with TRBD2. Trimming cost V 4 bases and J 5 bases; bases outside gene matches: 2. CDR1 and CDR2 (germline): SEHNR, FQNEAQ (reference sequence). This CDR3 has 15 amino acids. CDR3 nucleotides: TGTGCCAGCAGCTGGGGACTAGCGGGGAACAATGAGCAGTTCTTC. Translating it yields CASSWGLAGNNEQFF.

The rearrangement joins TRBV5-1 to TRBJ2-1; 9 nucleotides line up with TRBD2. Germline CDR1 reads SGHRS; CDR2 reads YFSETQ. This CDR3 is 16 amino acids long. V was clipped by 3 bases and J by 7 bases; unmatched bases: 11. The CDR3 loop is CASSSSSGTVVNEQFF. The DNA of the CDR3 is TGCGCCAGCAGCTCTTCTAGCGGGACTGTTGTGAATGAGCAGTTCTTC.

The J gene is TRBJ2-5, the V gene TRBV28; D perhaps matches TRBD2 (6 bases). Looked up from germline, CDR1 is MDHEN and CDR2 is SYDVKM. The CDR3 is 13 amino acids. Trimming shortened V by 6 bases and J by 3 bases, and 11 bases separated the two germline ends. The CDR3 spells CASRKGLKETQYF. In nucleotides, the CDR3 is TGTGCCAGCAGAAAGGGACTCAAAGAGACCCAGTACTTC.

The J gene is TRBJ1-2, the V gene TRBV19, with D possibly being TRBD1 (6 bases). Germline V lookup: CDR1 LNHDA, CDR2 SQIVND (reference sequence). V was clipped by 8 bases and J by 7 bases, with 20 bases between them. The CDR3 covers 14 residues. The CDR3 protein is CASGIGQSYVGYTF. CDR3 bases: TGTGCCAGTGGGATCGGACAGAGCTATGTTGGCTACACCTTC. Drawing the rest from reference TRBV19 and TRBJ1-2, the complete variable domain is DGGITQSPKYLFRKEGQNVTLSCEQNLNHDAMYWYRQDPGQGLRLIYYSQIVNDFQKGDIAEGYSVSREKKESFPLTVTSAQKNPTAFYLCASGIGQSYVGYTFGSGTRLTVV.

The V call is TRBV6-5, the J call TRBJ2-7; possible D gene TRBD1, 6 bases. V lost 8 bases and J lost 3, with 11 bases in between. The germline gives CDR1 MNHEY, CDR2 SVGAGI. This CDR3 region has 12 residues. The chain's CDR3 is CASGTNYYEQYF. The CDR3 nucleotides are TGTGCCAGCGGGACAAACTACTACGAGCAGTACTTC.

The rearrangement links TRBV6-1 to TRBJ1-5; weak D call: TRBD1 (5 bases). V gave up 6 bases and J gave up 3 bases, with 12 bases separating them. Germline V gene data show CDR1 as MNHNS and CDR2 as SASEGT. The CDR3 is made up of 14 amino acids. The CDR3 coding sequence is TGTGCCAGCAGCAGGGATTATAACAATCAGCCCCAGCATTTT. This encodes CASSRDYNNQPQHF.